This T cell receptor beta chain emerged from a study of cytomegalovirus exposure and HLA in healthy donors. Study findings and constraints: Associated with HLA alleles at 0.05 false discovery rate in a later analysis were some 16,000 TCR beta sequences. Productive rates of about 87% or about 30% were seen for most TCR beta V segments in an earlier analysis. The study flagged around 150 TCR beta chains as cytomegalovirus-associated. The majority of TCR sequences were rare, yet some public TCRs appeared in many donors.

Turning to this clone: The target antigen is unknown.

The PCR contained 60 Vbeta and 13 Jbeta primers. Method: immunoSEQ multiplex PCR; TCRdb's copy keeps in-frame clones and lacks some. Of some 120,000 clones listed, more than 60% are singletons. Germline trimming cut 11 bases from V and 8 bases from J; bases unmatched to any gene: 14. Per the germline V gene, CDR1 is MNHNY and CDR2 is SVGAGI (reference sequence). CDR3 size: 16 residues. The chain uses TRBV6-6 and TRBJ2-2; TRBD2 matches at 13 bases. The source of this sequence is a woman aged 40 to 50 in good health and CMV-seronegative. The sample consisted of PBMCs. CDR3 bases: TGTGCCGGCCGCCCAGGACTAGCGGGGGCCTGGGGGGAGCTGTTTTTT. It is translated as CAGRPGLAGAWGELFF.